This TCR beta chain was sequenced during a study of identical twins. A word on this clonotype: Its cognate antigen is unknown.

Trimming removed 5 bases at V and 4 bases at J, with 14 bases between. Germline V gives CDR1 SGHVS, CDR2 FQNEAQ. The CDR3 extends over 14 amino acids. Points from the study as a whole: Cord blood beta clonotypes present at high abundance carried fewer insertions; no such pattern appeared in memory repertoires. Weaker excess sharing between twins was seen in beta out-of-frame sequences.

A template switching step contributed a universal primer site, while unique molecular identifiers were present in the cDNA. TCRdb recomputed calls from the 5' RACE reads with MiXCR, one row per CDR3 protein. The sample records 250,000 to 300,000 distinct CDR3 sequences, roughly 10% being singletons. This sample also belongs to another study, concerning yellow fever vaccine responses in identical twins. From that paper: Twins reportedly showed a vaccine T cell response that seemed partly convergent and partly personalized.

The sequence derives from a woman aged 18-29 years in good health. Material: CD8+ T cells sorted from blood. This chain joins TRBV7-8 and TRBJ1-2; D gene ambiguous. The CDR3 protein is CASSPETDPYGYTF. DNA of the CDR3: TGTGCCAGCAGCCCGGAGACTGACCCCTATGGCTACACCTTC. The full variable domain, rest sourced from reference TRBV7-8 and TRBJ1-2, is GAGVSQSPRYKVAKRGQDVALRCDPISGHVSLFWYQQALGQGPEFLTYFQNEAQLDKSGLPSDRFFAERPEGSVSTLKIQRTQQEDSAVYLCASSPETDPYGYTFGSGTRLTVV.